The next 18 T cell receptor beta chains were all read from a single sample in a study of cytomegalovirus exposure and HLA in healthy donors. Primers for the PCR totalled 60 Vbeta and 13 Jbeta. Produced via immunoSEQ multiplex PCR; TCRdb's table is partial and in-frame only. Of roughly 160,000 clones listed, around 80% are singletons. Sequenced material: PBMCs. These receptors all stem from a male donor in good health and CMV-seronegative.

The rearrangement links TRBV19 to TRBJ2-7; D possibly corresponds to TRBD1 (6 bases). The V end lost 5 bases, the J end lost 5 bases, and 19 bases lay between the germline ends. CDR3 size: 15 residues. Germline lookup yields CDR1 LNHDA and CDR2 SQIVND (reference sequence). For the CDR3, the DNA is TGTGCCAGTAGTCCCTTCTCTGGGGGCCGGAACGAGCAGTACTTC. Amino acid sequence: CASSPFSGGRNEQYF.

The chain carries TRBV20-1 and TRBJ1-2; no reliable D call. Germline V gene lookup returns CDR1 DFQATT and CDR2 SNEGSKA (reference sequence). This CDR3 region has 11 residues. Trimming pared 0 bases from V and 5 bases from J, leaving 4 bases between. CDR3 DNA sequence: TGCAGTGCTAGAGACGCGTATGGCTACACCTTC. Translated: CSARDAYGYTF.

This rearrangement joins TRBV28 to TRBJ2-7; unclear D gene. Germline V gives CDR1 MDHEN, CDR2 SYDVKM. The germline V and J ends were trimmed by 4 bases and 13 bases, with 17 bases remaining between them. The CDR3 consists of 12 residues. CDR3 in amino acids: CASSSPPLGGYF. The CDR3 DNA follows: TGTGCCAGCAGTTCCCCCCCCCTTGGCGGATACTTC.

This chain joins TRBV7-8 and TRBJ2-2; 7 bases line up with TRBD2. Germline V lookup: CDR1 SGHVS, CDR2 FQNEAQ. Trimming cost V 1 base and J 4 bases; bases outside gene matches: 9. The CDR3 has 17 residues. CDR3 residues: CASSLEPGGGVTGELFF. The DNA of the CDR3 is TGTGCCAGCAGCTTAGAACCAGGCGGGGGAGTCACCGGGGAGCTGTTTTTT. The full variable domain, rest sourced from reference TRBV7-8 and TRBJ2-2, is GAGVSQSPRYKVAKRGQDVALRCDPISGHVSLFWYQQALGQGPEFLTYFQNEAQLDKSGLPSDRFFAERPEGSVSTLKIQRTQQEDSAVYLCASSLEPGGGVTGELFFGEGSRLTVL.

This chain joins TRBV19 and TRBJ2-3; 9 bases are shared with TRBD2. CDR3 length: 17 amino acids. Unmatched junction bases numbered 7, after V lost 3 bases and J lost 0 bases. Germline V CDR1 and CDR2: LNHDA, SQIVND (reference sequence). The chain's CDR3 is CASSIDSSGRSTDTQYF. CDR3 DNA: TGTGCCAGTAGTATCGATTCGAGCGGGAGGAGCACAGATACGCAGTATTTT.

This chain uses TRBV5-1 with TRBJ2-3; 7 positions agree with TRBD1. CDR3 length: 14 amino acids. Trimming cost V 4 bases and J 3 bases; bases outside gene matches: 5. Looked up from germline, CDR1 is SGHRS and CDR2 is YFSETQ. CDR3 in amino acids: CASSLGQRTDTQYF. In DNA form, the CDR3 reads TGCGCCAGCAGCCTGGGACAGAGGACAGATACGCAGTATTTT.

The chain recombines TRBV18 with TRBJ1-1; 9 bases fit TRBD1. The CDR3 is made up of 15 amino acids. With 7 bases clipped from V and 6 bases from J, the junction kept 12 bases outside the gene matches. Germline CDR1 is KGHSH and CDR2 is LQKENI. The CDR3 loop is CASFTPGQGWPEAFF. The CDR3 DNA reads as TGTGCCAGCTTCACCCCGGGACAGGGTTGGCCTGAAGCTTTCTTT.

The CDR3 spells CASSLGVSSGTQYF. The CDR3 nucleotides read TGTGCCAGCAGCTTAGGTGTCTCCTCGGGGACCCAGTACTTC. V and J are TRBV7-9 and TRBJ2-5; D unclear. The CDR3 extends over 14 amino acids. Trimming took off 1 base at V and 7 bases at J, with 13 bases between the two ends. In germline, CDR1 is SEHNR, CDR2 FQNEAQ (reference sequence).

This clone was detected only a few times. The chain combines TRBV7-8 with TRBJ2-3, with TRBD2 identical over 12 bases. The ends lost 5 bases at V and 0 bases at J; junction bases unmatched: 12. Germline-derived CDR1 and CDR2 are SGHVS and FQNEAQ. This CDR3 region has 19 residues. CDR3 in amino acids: CASSRQTSGGPTSTDTQYF. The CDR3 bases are TGTGCCAGCAGCCGACAGACTAGCGGGGGACCCACGAGCACAGATACGCAGTATTTT.

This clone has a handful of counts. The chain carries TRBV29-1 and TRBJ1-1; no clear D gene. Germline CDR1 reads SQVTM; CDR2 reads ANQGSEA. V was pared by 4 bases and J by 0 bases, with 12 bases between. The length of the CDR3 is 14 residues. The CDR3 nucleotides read TGCAGCGTTGGTTTCCCAACTATGAACACTGAAGCTTTCTTT. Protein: CSVGFPTMNTEAFF. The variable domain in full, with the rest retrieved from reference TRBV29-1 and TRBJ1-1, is SAVISQKPSRDICQRGTSLTIQCQVDSQVTMMFWYRQQPGQSLTLIATANQGSEATYESGFVIDKFPISRPNLTFSTLTVSNMSPEDSSIYLCSVGFPTMNTEAFFGQGTRLTVV.

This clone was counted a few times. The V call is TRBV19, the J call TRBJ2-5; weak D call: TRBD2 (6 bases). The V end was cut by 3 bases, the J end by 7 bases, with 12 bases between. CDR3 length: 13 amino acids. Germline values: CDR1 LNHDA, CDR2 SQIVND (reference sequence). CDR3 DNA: TGTGCCAGTAGTATGCGGGGACCGGGGACCCAGTACTTC. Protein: CASSMRGPGTQYF. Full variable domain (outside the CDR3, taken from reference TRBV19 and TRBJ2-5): DGGITQSPKYLFRKEGQNVTLSCEQNLNHDAMYWYRQDPGQGLRLIYYSQIVNDFQKGDIAEGYSVSREKKESFPLTVTSAQKNPTAFYLCASSMRGPGTQYFGPGTRLLVL.

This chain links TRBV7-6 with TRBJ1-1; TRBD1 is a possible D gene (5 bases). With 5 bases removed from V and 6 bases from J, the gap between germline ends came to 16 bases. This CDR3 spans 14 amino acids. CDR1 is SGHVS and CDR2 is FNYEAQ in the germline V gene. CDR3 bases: TGTGCCAGCAGCCCAGCGGGGGGACGGGCTGAAGCTTTCTTT. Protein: CASSPAGGRAEAFF.

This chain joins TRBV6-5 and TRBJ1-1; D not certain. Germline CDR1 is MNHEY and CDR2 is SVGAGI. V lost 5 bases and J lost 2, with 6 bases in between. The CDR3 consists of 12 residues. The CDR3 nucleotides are TGTGCCAGCAGTCGGTATAACACTGAAGCTTTCTTT. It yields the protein CASSRYNTEAFF.

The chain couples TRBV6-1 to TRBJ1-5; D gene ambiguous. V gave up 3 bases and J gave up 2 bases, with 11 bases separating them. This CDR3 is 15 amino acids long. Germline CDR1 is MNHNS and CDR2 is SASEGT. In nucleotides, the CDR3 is TGTGCCAGCAGTGACACCGGGGTTGGCAATCAGCCCCAGCATTTT. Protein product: CASSDTGVGNQPQHF.

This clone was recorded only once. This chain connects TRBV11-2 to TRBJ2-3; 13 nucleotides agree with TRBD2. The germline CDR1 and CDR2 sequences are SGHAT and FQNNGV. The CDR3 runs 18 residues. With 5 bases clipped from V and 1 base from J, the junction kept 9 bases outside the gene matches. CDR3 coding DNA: TGTGCCAGCAGCCCCGGACTAGCGGGGGTGCGCGGCACAGATACGCAGTATTTT. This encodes CASSPGLAGVRGTDTQYF.

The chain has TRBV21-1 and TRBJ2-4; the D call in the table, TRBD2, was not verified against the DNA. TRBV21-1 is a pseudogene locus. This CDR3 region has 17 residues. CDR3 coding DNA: TGTGCCATCGGCCCGGGACTAGCGAGCGGTGCCAAAAACATTCAGTACTTC. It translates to CAIGPGLASGAKNIQYF.

The CDR3 reads CASSIAGYNNEQFF. The CDR3 nucleotides read TGTGCCAGCAGCATAGCGGGGTATAACAATGAGCAGTTCTTC. The chain has TRBV28 and TRBJ2-1, with 8 bases lining up with TRBD2. CDR1 is MDHEN and CDR2 is SYDVKM in the germline V gene. With 6 bases clipped from V and 5 bases from J, the junction kept 6 bases outside the gene matches. This CDR3 contains 14 residues.

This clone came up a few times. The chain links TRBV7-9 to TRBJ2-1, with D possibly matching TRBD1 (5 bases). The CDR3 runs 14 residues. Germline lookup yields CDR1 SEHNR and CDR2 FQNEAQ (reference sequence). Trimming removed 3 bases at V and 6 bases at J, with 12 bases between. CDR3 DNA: TGTGCCAGCAGCTTTACAGGACCTCGCAATGAGCAGTTCTTC. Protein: CASSFTGPRNEQFF. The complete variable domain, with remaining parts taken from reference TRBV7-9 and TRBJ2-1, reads DTGVSQNPRHKITKRGQNVTFRCDPISEHNRLYWYRQTLGQGPEFLTYFQNEAQLEKSRLLSDRFSAERPKGSFSTLEIQRTEQGDSAMYLCASSFTGPRNEQFFGPGTRLTVL.